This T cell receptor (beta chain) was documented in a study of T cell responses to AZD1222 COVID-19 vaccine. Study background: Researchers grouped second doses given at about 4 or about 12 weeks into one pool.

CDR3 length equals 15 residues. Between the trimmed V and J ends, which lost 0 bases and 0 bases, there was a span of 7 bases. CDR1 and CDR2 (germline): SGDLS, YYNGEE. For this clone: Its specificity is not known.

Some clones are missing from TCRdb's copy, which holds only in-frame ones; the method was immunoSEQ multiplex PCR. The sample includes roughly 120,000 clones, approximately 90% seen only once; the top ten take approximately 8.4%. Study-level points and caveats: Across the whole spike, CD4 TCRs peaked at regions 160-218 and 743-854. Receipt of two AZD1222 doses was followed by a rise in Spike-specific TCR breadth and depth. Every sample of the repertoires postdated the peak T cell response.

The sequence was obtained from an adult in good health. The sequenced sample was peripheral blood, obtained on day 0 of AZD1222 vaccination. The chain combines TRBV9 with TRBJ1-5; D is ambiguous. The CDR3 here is CASSVEGISNQPQHF. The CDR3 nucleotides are TGTGCCAGCAGCGTAGAAGGGATTAGCAATCAGCCCCAGCATTTT.